Shown below are 29 T cell receptor beta chains from a single sample sequenced in a study of T-cell memory formation after mild COVID-19. In TCRdb, the 5' RACE reads were re-called with MiXCR into one record per CDR3 protein. The table lists some 410,000 distinct CDR3 sequences, less than 25% of them singletons. What was sequenced was PBMCs or a T cell subset sorted from them (not recorded which). These TCRs come from an adult woman who had mild COVID-19 (a few samples of this study predate the infection). Cell type and time point are not known.

The rearrangement uses TRBV6-5 and TRBJ2-1; 9 bases agree with TRBD1. Per germline, CDR1 MNHEY and CDR2 SVGAGI. The CDR3 has 15 amino acids. Unmatched junction bases numbered 14, after V lost 10 bases and J lost 7 bases. The CDR3 DNA reads TGTGCCACCACCGAAGCGGGGACAGGGAGGAATGAGCAGTTCTTC. Residues: CATTEAGTGRNEQFF.

The chain has TRBV15 and TRBJ2-5; 9 nucleotides align to TRBD1. J lost 3 bases, V lost 1 base, and 6 bases had no gene match. Looked up from germline, CDR1 is LNHNV and CDR2 is YYDKDF (reference sequence). This CDR3 comprises 16 residues. The CDR3 DNA reads TGTGCCACCAGCAGAGCCGGGACAGGGTTTGAAGAGACCCAGTACTTC. It is translated as CATSRAGTGFEETQYF.

V is TRBV29-1 and J is TRBJ1-4; no firm D call. The CDR3 is 15 residues long. The germline V gene encodes CDR1 SQVTM and CDR2 ANQGSEA. V lost 5 bases, J lost 0 bases, and 13 bases lay in between. The CDR3 sequence: CSVIDFDSTNEKLFF. The CDR3 nucleotides read TGCAGCGTTATAGATTTTGACTCAACTAATGAAAAACTGTTTTTT.

In this sample, this clonotype turned up a few times. The V and J genes are TRBV11-3 and TRBJ2-3; 14 positions agree with TRBD2. CDR3 length: 17 residues. J was trimmed by 2 bases and V by 2 bases; bases with no gene match: 3. Germline lookup yields CDR1 SGHNT and CDR2 YENEEA. The CDR3 loop reads CASSLPGLAGATDTQYF. The CDR3 nucleotides read TGTGCCAGCAGCTTACCGGGACTAGCGGGAGCCACAGATACGCAGTATTTT.

This clonotype was picked up a small number of times. The chain carries TRBV27 and TRBJ1-1, with 9 bases aligning to TRBD1. Trimming at V came to 5 bases and at J to 7 bases, leaving 8 bases not matched to a gene. Germline CDR1 MNHEY, CDR2 SMNVEV (reference sequence). There are 14 residues in the CDR3. The CDR3 protein is CASSKFGQGSEAFF. CDR3 in DNA: TGTGCCAGCAGTAAATTTGGACAGGGGAGTGAAGCTTTCTTT.

This clonotype was counted a few times. V is TRBV25-1 and J is TRBJ2-2; the D gene is possibly TRBD1 (6 bases). Trimming removed 7 bases at V and 0 bases at J, with 12 bases between. The CDR3 totals 15 residues. In germline, CDR1 is MGHDK, CDR2 SYGVNS. CDR3 region: CASTSGTPNTGELFF. The CDR3 bases are TGTGCCAGCACGTCCGGGACACCGAACACCGGGGAGCTGTTTTTT.

The chain carries TRBV7-9 and TRBJ2-5; 12 bases fit TRBD2. CDR3 length: 17 amino acids. The ends lost 5 bases at V and 5 bases at J; junction bases unmatched: 12. CDR1 and CDR2 (germline): SEHNR, FQNEAQ (reference sequence). The CDR3 DNA sequence: TGTGCCAGCAGCCGAAACCGACTAGCGGGGGTGTTGGAGACCCAGTACTTC. This codes for CASSRNRLAGVLETQYF.

This clonotype has a count of ten or more. V is TRBV29-1 and J is TRBJ1-1, with TRBD1 identical over 7 bases. CDR1 and CDR2 (germline): SQVTM, ANQGSEA. J was trimmed by 5 bases and V by 5 bases; bases with no gene match: 5. CDR3 length: 12 amino acids. The CDR3 DNA sequence: TGCAGCGTTACCAGGGGGAGGACTGAAGCTTTCTTT. Protein product: CSVTRGRTEAFF. Combining the CDR3 with reference TRBV29-1 and TRBJ1-1 gives the whole variable domain SAVISQKPSRDICQRGTSLTIQCQVDSQVTMMFWYRQQPGQSLTLIATANQGSEATYESGFVIDKFPISRPNLTFSTLTVSNMSPEDSSIYLCSVTRGRTEAFFGQGTRLTVV.

V is TRBV12-3 or TRBV12-4 and J is TRBJ2-2; TRBD1 matches 9 bases. V lost 10 bases, J lost 6 bases, and 12 bases stayed unmatched. This CDR3 spans 15 amino acids. The CDR3 region is CATCMGQGGSGELFF. For the CDR3, the DNA is TGTGCCACCTGTATGGGACAGGGAGGGTCCGGGGAGCTGTTTTTT.

V gene TRBV6-2 or TRBV6-3 combines with J gene TRBJ1-5; perhaps TRBD1 as D (6 bases). Trimming pared 10 bases from V and 5 bases from J, leaving 15 bases between. The germline V gene encodes CDR1 MNHEY and CDR2 SVGEGT. This CDR3 spans 13 amino acids. CDR3 sequence (DNA): TGTGCCACCGGACAGCCAGGATATCAGCCCCAGCATTTT. The encoded protein is CATGQPGYQPQHF.

This chain connects TRBV3-1 to TRBJ2-5, with 8 bases that match TRBD1. CDR3 length: 18 amino acids. The V gene's germline CDR1 is LGHDT and CDR2 YNNKEL (reference sequence). The trim removed 0 bases at V and 4 bases at J, leaving 13 bases unmatched. The CDR3 sequence is CASSQDPAPGGGLETQYF. CDR3 sequence (DNA): TGTGCCAGCAGCCAAGATCCTGCTCCAGGGGGCGGTTTAGAGACCCAGTACTTC.

This clonotype was seen only a few times. V usage is TRBV11-3 and J usage is TRBJ2-1; D is tentatively TRBD1 or TRBD2 (5 bases each). The CDR3 is made up of 13 amino acids. The V gene's germline CDR1 is SGHNT and CDR2 YENEEA. Trimming left V 5 bases short and J 9 bases short, with 14 bases between. For the CDR3, the DNA is TGTGCCAGCAGCCCGCCGGGACGGCTTGAGCAGTTCTTC. This gives the protein CASSPPGRLEQFF.

The chain has TRBV5-5 and TRBJ1-1, with TRBD1 matching 10 bases. Trimming cost V 0 bases and J 8 bases; bases outside gene matches: 4. The CDR3 spans 14 residues. Germline V gene data show CDR1 as SGHKS and CDR2 as YYEKEE (reference sequence). This CDR3 is CASSLVPGQGEAFF. The CDR3 DNA reads TGTGCCAGCAGCTTGGTGCCGGGACAGGGGGAAGCTTTCTTT. Full variable domain (missing parts from reference TRBV5-5 and TRBJ1-1): DAGVTQSPTHLIKTRGQQVTLRCSPISGHKSVSWYQQVLGQGPQFIFQYYEKEERGRGNFPDRFSARQFPNYSSELNVNALLLGDSALYLCASSLVPGQGEAFFGQGTRLTVV.

This clonotype has just a few counts. The chain uses TRBV7-2 and TRBJ1-2; unclear D gene. Germline loops: CDR1 SGHTA, CDR2 FQGNSA. The germline V and J ends were trimmed by 5 bases and 4 bases, with 14 bases remaining between them. This CDR3 spans 14 amino acids. The CDR3 sequence: CASSRTGSRYGYTF. CDR3 bases: TGTGCCAGCAGCCGCACCGGGTCCCGCTATGGCTACACCTTC.

The chain combines TRBV15 with TRBJ2-1; the match to TRBD1 covers 12 bases. The germline CDR1 and CDR2 sequences are LNHNV and YYDKDF (reference sequence). This CDR3 comprises 16 residues. V lost 5 bases to trimming and J lost 11 bases; unmatched junction nucleotides: 13. CDR3 DNA: TGTGCCACCAGCTCGATAGGAGGGACAGGGGGCCTTAAGCAGTTCTTC. It specifies CATSSIGGTGGLKQFF.

The V call is TRBV6-2 or TRBV6-3, the J call TRBJ1-5; D not resolved. Germline CDR1 and CDR2: MNHEY and SVGEGT. This CDR3 has 16 residues. V was pared by 3 bases and J by 2 bases, with 14 bases between. CDR3 sequence (DNA): TGTGCCAGCAGTTATTATTCGGGGATTGGCAATCAGCCCCAGCATTTT. It yields the protein CASSYYSGIGNQPQHF.

In its sample, this clonotype was seen a few times. The chain is built from TRBV9 and TRBJ1-4; D is unclear. Looked up from germline, CDR1 is SGDLS and CDR2 is YYNGEE. The CDR3 contains 17 residues. V shed 3 bases and J shed 4 bases, with 19 bases lying between them. The CDR3 is CASSALGLRNGNEKLFF. CDR3 DNA sequence: TGTGCCAGCAGCGCACTTGGGTTACGAAACGGTAATGAAAAACTGTTTTTT.

There are many counts of this clonotype. V usage is TRBV4-1 and J usage is TRBJ1-5; 7 bases line up with TRBD1. The CDR3 extends over 17 amino acids. Looked up from germline, CDR1 is MGHRA and CDR2 is YSYEKL. V dropped 1 base and J dropped 3; count of bases not matched to a gene: 9. Here the CDR3 DNA reads TGCGCCAGCAGCCAAGCTCCTTACAGGGGAGTCAATCAGCCCCAGCATTTT. The encoded protein is CASSQAPYRGVNQPQHF.

This clonotype was detected only a few times. CDR3 loop: CASGKDGSTEAFF. The CDR3 coding sequence is TGCGCCAGCGGCAAAGACGGCTCCACTGAAGCTTTCTTT. V usage is TRBV5-1 and J usage is TRBJ1-1; D not resolved. The CDR3 is 13 residues long. Germline CDR1 and CDR2: SGHRS and YFSETQ. V was pared by 7 bases and J by 4 bases, with 14 bases between.

The gene calls are TRBV21-1 and TRBJ2-3. TRBV21-1 is marked as a pseudogene. The CDR3 is made up of 15 amino acids. Here the CDR3 reads CASSKPRRNTDTQYF. The CDR3, as DNA: TGTGCCAGCAGCAAACCTCGCCGAAACACAGATACGCAGTATTTT.

A few counts support this clonotype. The V and J genes are TRBV12-3 or TRBV12-4 and TRBJ2-5; 10 bases line up with TRBD2. Trimming took 6 bases from V and 5 from J; bases not matched to a gene: 6. This CDR3 spans 14 amino acids. CDR3 sequence reads: CASRYSGGAETQYF. The CDR3 bases are TGTGCCAGCAGATACAGCGGGGGGGCGGAGACCCAGTACTTC.

This rearrangement joins TRBV28 to TRBJ1-2; D not certain. Deletions cut 5 bases from V and 8 bases from J, with 18 bases between. Germline V gene data show CDR1 as MDHEN and CDR2 as SYDVKM. The CDR3 runs to 14 residues. Here the CDR3 DNA reads TGTGCCAGCAGTCGTACGGCCCGACTGGGGGGCTACACCTTC. As protein: CASSRTARLGGYTF.

The rearrangement uses TRBV12-3 or TRBV12-4 and TRBJ2-4, with unresolved D. The V and J ends lost 2 bases and 1 base respectively, with 9 bases between them. This CDR3 spans 15 amino acids. The CDR3: CASSLTVGAKNIQYF. CDR3 coding DNA: TGTGCCAGCAGTTTAACAGTAGGGGCCAAAAACATTCAGTACTTC.

This chain connects TRBV25-1 to TRBJ2-1; 7 nucleotides align to TRBD2. CDR3 size: 17 residues. V shed 4 bases and J 0 bases; nucleotides not matched to a gene: 9. CDR1 MGHDK and CDR2 SYGVNS come from the germline V gene. The CDR3 coding sequence is TGTGCCAGCAGTGCCTTTTTGCGGGGGAGCTCCTACAATGAGCAGTTCTTC. Amino acids: CASSAFLRGSSYNEQFF. The full variable domain, rest sourced from reference TRBV25-1 and TRBJ2-1, is EADIYQTPRYLVIGTGKKITLECSQTMGHDKMYWYQQDPGMELHLIHYSYGVNSTEKGDLSSESTVSRIRTEHFPLTLESARPSHTSQYLCASSAFLRGSSYNEQFFGPGTRLTVL.

This clonotype was seen repeatedly, ten times or more. The V gene is TRBV9, the J gene TRBJ2-3; D gene unclear. The CDR3 runs to 12 residues. Germline V lookup: CDR1 SGDLS, CDR2 YYNGEE. V was clipped by 0 bases and J by 4 bases, with 3 bases between them. The CDR3 bases are TGTGCCAGCAGCGTAGATTCAGATACGCAGTATTTT. Protein sequence: CASSVDSDTQYF. Using reference TRBV9 and TRBJ2-3 for the parts outside the CDR3, the full variable domain is DSGVTQTPKHLITATGQRVTLRCSPRSGDLSVYWYQQSLDQGLQFLIQYYNGEERAKGNILERFSAQQFPDLHSELNLSSLELGDSALYFCASSVDSDTQYFGPGTRLTVL.

V is TRBV20-1 and J is TRBJ1-1; D call uncertain. The CDR3 runs to 16 residues. Germline CDR1 and CDR2: DFQATT and SNEGSKA (reference sequence). Trimming stripped 0 bases from V and 0 bases from J, with 14 bases between. CDR3 in amino acids: CSARDRNSYMNTEAFF. The DNA of the CDR3 is TGCAGTGCTAGAGATCGGAACTCCTATATGAACACTGAAGCTTTCTTT.

The sample holds a few counts of this clonotype. The chain joins TRBV12-3 or TRBV12-4 to TRBJ2-3; D call uncertain. V was shortened by 6 bases and J by 0 bases, with 22 bases between the two germline ends. This CDR3 has 18 residues. Here the CDR3 reads CASSPSWQDQASTDTQYF. CDR3 coding DNA: TGTGCCAGCAGCCCTAGTTGGCAGGACCAGGCTAGCACAGATACGCAGTATTTT.

In its sample, this clonotype was seen a few times. The genes are TRBV11-2 and TRBJ1-1, with TRBD1 matching over 7 bases. The length of the CDR3 is 13 residues. V lost 5 bases and J lost 9; bases outside the gene matches: 9. Germline V gene data show CDR1 as SGHAT and CDR2 as FQNNGV. The CDR3 coding sequence is TGTGCCAGCAGCATAGGTGGGACAGAGAAAGCTTTCTTT. It specifies CASSIGGTEKAFF.

The rearrangement links TRBV3-1 to TRBJ1-4; D is ambiguous. Trimming left V 4 bases short and J 5 bases short, with 5 bases between. The CDR3 totals 12 residues. Germline-derived CDR1 and CDR2 are LGHDT and YNNKEL (reference sequence). The chain's CDR3 is CASSPGNEKLFF. DNA of the CDR3: TGTGCCAGCAGCCCAGGAAATGAAAAACTGTTTTTT. Using reference TRBV3-1 and TRBJ1-4 for the parts outside the CDR3, the full variable domain is DTAVSQTPKYLVTQMGNDKSIKCEQNLGHDTMYWYKQDSKKFLKIMFSYNNKELIINETVPNRFSPKSPDKAHLNLHINSLELGDSAVYFCASSPGNEKLFFGSGTQLSVL.